A single sample is the source of the 9 T cell receptor beta chains below, sequenced in a study of OX40 agonist ivuxolimab in advanced cancers. Repertoires were generated with immunoSEQ multiplex PCR, while TCRdb's copy carries only in-frame clones and drops some. Of 120,000 or so clones listed, over 85% are singletons. The starting material was CD4+ or CD8+ T cells sorted from blood, obtained in a trial of the OX40 agonist ivuxolimab. These receptors were obtained from an adult with an advanced solid tumor such as melanoma, head and neck, liver or kidney cancer.

The chain couples TRBV28 to TRBJ2-1, with TRBD1 matching 8 bases. CDR3 length: 12 amino acids. Germline-derived CDR1 and CDR2 are MDHEN and SYDVKM. The V gene end was trimmed by 6 bases and the J gene end by 10 bases; junction bases not matched to a gene: 5. In DNA form, the CDR3 reads TGTGCCAGCAGGCAGGGGGCATGGGAGCAGTTCTTC. Translation gives CASRQGAWEQFF.

The rearrangement uses TRBV5-1 and TRBJ1-1; the D gene is possibly TRBD1 (5 bases). V lost 7 bases, J lost 4 bases, and 17 bases lay in between. Germline-derived CDR1 and CDR2 are SGHRS and YFSETQ. The CDR3 runs to 14 residues. The CDR3 nucleotides are TGCGCCAGCTCTAGGGACCGAGCCTCCACTGAAGCTTTCTTT. This encodes CASSRDRASTEAFF.

This chain connects TRBV5-1 to TRBJ2-3; D is possibly TRBD2 (6 bases). This CDR3 region has 15 residues. V lost 4 bases and J 2 bases, leaving 14 bases between the germline ends. Germline V gene lookup returns CDR1 SGHRS and CDR2 YFSETQ. CDR3 coding DNA: TGCGCCAGCAGCGAGGAGGGGACCTACACAGATACGCAGTATTTT. Its protein product is CASSEEGTYTDTQYF.

The rearrangement links TRBV19 to TRBJ1-5, with TRBD1 as a possible D gene (5 bases). Germline V gene data show CDR1 as LNHDA and CDR2 as SQIVND (reference sequence). CDR3 length: 15 amino acids. V lost 7 bases and J lost 1, with 14 bases in between. For the CDR3, the DNA is TGTGCCAGTAAGCGGGGCGGGGAGAGCAATCAGCCCCAGCATTTT. As protein: CASKRGGESNQPQHF.

This chain connects TRBV6-1 to TRBJ1-1, with 8 bases aligning to TRBD1. V shed 8 bases, J shed 5 bases, and the junction held 10 bases outside the gene matches. Germline V gene lookup returns CDR1 MNHNS and CDR2 SASEGT. This CDR3 contains 14 residues. The CDR3 spells CASGRTGKGTEAFF. DNA of the CDR3: TGTGCCAGCGGCCGGACAGGGAAGGGAACTGAAGCTTTCTTT.

The chain joins TRBV11-3 to TRBJ2-5, with D unresolved. The germline V gene encodes CDR1 SGHNT and CDR2 YENEEA. The CDR3 has 14 amino acids. Trimming stripped 1 base from V and 1 base from J, with 7 bases between. The CDR3: CASSLAAGQETQYF. The CDR3 DNA reads TGTGCCAGCAGCTTAGCGGCAGGCCAAGAGACCCAGTACTTC.

The chain uses TRBV9 and TRBJ1-2; 7 nucleotides align to TRBD1. The CDR3 totals 14 residues. The trim removed 1 base at V and 5 bases at J, leaving 5 bases unmatched. Germline V lookup: CDR1 SGDLS, CDR2 YYNGEE. The CDR3: CASSVNTGEYGYTF. Written as DNA, the CDR3 is TGTGCCAGCAGCGTAAATACAGGGGAGTATGGCTACACCTTC.

The J gene is TRBJ2-3, the V gene TRBV5-1; 12 bases align to TRBD2. V shed 0 bases, J shed 14 bases, and the junction held 10 bases outside the gene matches. Germline V gene data show CDR1 as SGHRS and CDR2 as YFSETQ. The CDR3 is made up of 15 amino acids. The DNA for the CDR3 is TGCGCCAGCAGCTTGGGAGGACTAGCGGGAACCTCCTCGTATTTT. This sequence encodes CASSLGGLAGTSSYF.

This clone was seen a single time. The V gene is TRBV28, the J gene TRBJ2-5, with D unresolved. The V end lost 1 base, the J end lost 4 bases, and 10 bases lay between the germline ends. This CDR3 comprises 14 residues. Germline CDR1 and CDR2: MDHEN and SYDVKM. CDR3 amino acids: CASSLLGSLETQYF. In DNA form, the CDR3 reads TGTGCCAGCAGTTTATTAGGCAGTTTAGAGACCCAGTACTTC.